The 9 T cell receptor beta chains below were found in one sample sequenced in a study of shared clonotypes between healthy human individuals. Measured with immunoSEQ multiplex PCR; TCRdb has only the in-frame clones, and not every one. This sample has approximately 980,000 clones; 70% to 85% occur once, and the top ten carry approximately 1.5%. The sample consisted of memory CD4+ T cells sorted from blood. Subset given: CD45RA-negative fraction. The receptor set was obtained from a man aged 18 to 30 in good health.

This clone was observed a single time. The J gene is TRBJ2-7, the V gene TRBV18; 11 positions agree with TRBD2. The germline V gene has CDR1 KGHSH and CDR2 LQKENI. The CDR3 spans 18 residues. Unmatched junction bases numbered 13, after V lost 3 bases and J lost 3 bases. The chain's CDR3 is CASSPQSPLAGGHYEQYF. CDR3 bases: TGTGCCAGCTCACCCCAAAGCCCGCTAGCGGGAGGACACTACGAGCAGTACTTC.

The chain is built from TRBV5-4 and TRBJ2-6; D is undetermined. The CDR3 totals 19 residues. Germline CDR1 reads SGHNT; CDR2 reads YYREEE (reference sequence). With 4 bases removed from V and 0 bases from J, the gap between germline ends came to 20 bases. The CDR3 protein is CASSQMKTAVLSGANVLTF. The CDR3 nucleotides read TGTGCCAGCAGCCAAATGAAGACGGCGGTCCTCTCTGGGGCCAACGTCCTGACTTTC.

This clone was detected once. The chain combines TRBV5-8 with TRBJ2-2; D is possibly TRBD2 (5 bases). The CDR3 consists of 18 residues. Germline CDR1 is SGHTS and CDR2 is YDEGEE. Trimming removed 0 bases at V and 1 base at J, with 16 bases between. CDR3 DNA: TGTGCCAGCAGCTTGGCTCCCGGGAAACTCAAGAACACCGGGGAGCTGTTTTTT. This codes for CASSLAPGKLKNTGELFF.

This chain connects TRBV10-3 to TRBJ1-3; D perhaps matches TRBD1 (5 bases). CDR3 length: 16 amino acids. The germline V gene has CDR1 ENHRY and CDR2 SYGVKD. Trimming removed 0 bases from V and 1 base from J, with 10 bases in between. CDR3 in DNA: TGTGCCATCAGTGAGTCGGGGGAGGCATCTGGAAACACCATATATTTT. Translated, it gives CAISESGEASGNTIYF.

This clone was counted only a few times. The gene calls are TRBV6-6 and TRBJ1-1; D is uncertain. CDR3 length: 11 residues. Germline CDR1 and CDR2: MNHNY and SVGAGI (reference sequence). Trimming left V 7 bases short and J 3 bases short, with 6 bases between. The CDR3 coding sequence is TGTGCCAGCACACTTTACACTGAAGCTTTCTTT. Its translation: CASTLYTEAFF.

The CDR3 DNA reads as TGCGCCAGCAGCTTGGCCCAGGGGGCTAGTAAAAACATTCAGTACTTC. Amino acids: CASSLAQGASKNIQYF. The V gene is TRBV5-1, the J gene TRBJ2-4; 8 bases agree with TRBD1. Germline lookup yields CDR1 SGHRS and CDR2 YFSETQ. The CDR3 consists of 16 residues. The V and J ends lost 0 bases and 4 bases, in that order; junction bases with no gene match: 6.

The chain employs TRBV7-2 and TRBJ1-4; TRBD1 might be the D (5 bases). The CDR3 has 15 residues. Per germline, CDR1 SGHTA and CDR2 FQGNSA. Trimming took off 5 bases at V and 5 bases at J, with 15 bases between the two ends. CDR3 in DNA: TGTGCCAGCAGCCCGGGGGGTTACCAGAATGAAAAACTGTTTTTT. As protein: CASSPGGYQNEKLFF. Together with reference TRBV7-2 and TRBJ1-4, the CDR3 gives the full variable domain: GAGVSQSPSNKVTEKGKDVELRCDPISGHTALYWYRQSLGQGLEFLIYFQGNSAPDKSGLPSDRFSAERTGGSVSTLTIQRTQQEDSAVYLCASSPGGYQNEKLFFGSGTQLSVL.

This clone showed up just a few times. This chain links TRBV6-6 with TRBJ1-5, with a possible D match to TRBD1 (5 bases). This CDR3 region has 15 residues. The V gene lost 0 bases and the J gene lost 4 bases, with 10 bases spanning the gap. Germline V gene sequence: CDR1 MNHNY, CDR2 SVGAGI (reference sequence). In DNA, the CDR3 is TGTGCCAGCAGTTACTCAGACAGATTGAATCAGCCCCAGCATTTT. Translation: CASSYSDRLNQPQHF.

The rearrangement links TRBV27 to TRBJ2-2; a weak D match, TRBD2 (7 bases). The CDR3 spans 16 residues. Trimming took off 6 bases at V and 4 bases at J, with 18 bases between the two ends. Per the germline V gene, CDR1 is MNHEY and CDR2 is SMNVEV (reference sequence). Written as DNA, the CDR3 is TGTGCCAGCAGGGCCGCGGTCGGGGGGCGCACCGGGGAGCTGTTTTTT. Translating it yields CASRAAVGGRTGELFF.